The source of this T cell receptor (beta chain) is a study of blood T cell repertoires in COVID-19 (TCRdb year 2020). About the investigation overall: Collaborator samples came from the United States, Italy and Spain and covered acute and convalescent phases of COVID-19. The material from the prospective study consisted of cDNA or gDNA derived from T cells, B-cell-depleted T cells, or PBMCs. Where HLA class I and class II types were available, the types were taken from metadata supplied by the sample provider, not from assay-based typing. The samples were drawn from the first 160 participants of the ongoing ImmuneRACE study and from some 1,300 subjects provided by 6 global collaborators. The repertoires were made available in a free public database intended to serve as a resource for research on the immune response to SARS-CoV-2. The sample metadata nearly always contained a de-identified subject ID, COVID-19 status, age in years and sex. The dataset comprised deeply sampled blood TCRbeta repertoires from subjects exposed to, actively infected with, or recovered from COVID-19. Beyond this particular receptor, the publication reports: The amount of clinical and demographic metadata varied by source and participant and was provided uncurated.

Worth noting for this clone: Its antigen is unknown. No qualities accompany the bases; no much larger clone lies one base away.

In the prospective study, participants were 18 to 89 years old, resided in fewer than 25 geographic areas of the United States, and were enrolled through a virtual design. In the prospective study, participants were assigned to cohorts based on the clinical history participants reported in a screening survey and a study questionnaire. Recovered participants in ImmuneRACE Cohort 3 were defined as having two consecutive negative NP/OP PCR tests, clearance from a healthcare professional, or resolution of symptoms. Mobile phlebotomists in the prospective study collected whole blood, serum and a nasopharyngeal or oropharyngeal swab from every participant. Additional blood draws and questionnaires over an approximately two-month period could optionally be provided by prospective study participants. Prospective study blood samples were shipped either frozen or at room temperature before DNA extraction.

Cut back by 4 bases and 2 bases, the V and J ends lie 13 bases apart. For CDR1 and CDR2, the germline V gene lists SGDLS and YYNGEE. The cysteine opens and the phenylalanine closes a CDR3 of 14 amino acids. The kept DNA is CDR3 alone, 42 bases in frame from the first base. TCRbeta CDR3 regions were amplified from genomic DNA using the immunoSEQ Assay, a bias-controlled multiplex PCR. On the study's bioinformatics: Within the assay, amplification of reference gene primers was used to estimate how many nucleated cells each sample contained. To quantify the absolute abundance of each unique TCRbeta CDR3 rearrangement, sequence reads were collapsed and filtered. For each sample, productive Simpson clonality was calculated as the square root of Simpson's diversity index across productive rearrangements. Sourced from immuneACCESS, this table was stored by TCRdb with only in-frame sequences that have V and J called. A share of the clones is absent; for the studies checked, an unresolved V gene accounts for under half, and the remainder has no known explanation. V and J calls and clone size come straight from that table; D and trimming were deduced from the DNA. The sample includes hundreds of thousands of clones, with around 91% observed a single time. The ten largest clones capture around 2% of the sample.

The V and J genes are TRBV9 and TRBJ2-7; D gene: possibly TRBD1, on 5 matching bases. The clonotype comes from a woman aged 18 to 35 who had recovered from COVID-19. The sequenced sample consisted of PBMCs or T cells enriched from blood (not recorded which). The CDR3 corresponds to CASSLGPFTYEQYF. The DNA sequence is TGTGCCAGCAGCTTGGGGCCTTTCACCTACGAGCAGTACTTC.